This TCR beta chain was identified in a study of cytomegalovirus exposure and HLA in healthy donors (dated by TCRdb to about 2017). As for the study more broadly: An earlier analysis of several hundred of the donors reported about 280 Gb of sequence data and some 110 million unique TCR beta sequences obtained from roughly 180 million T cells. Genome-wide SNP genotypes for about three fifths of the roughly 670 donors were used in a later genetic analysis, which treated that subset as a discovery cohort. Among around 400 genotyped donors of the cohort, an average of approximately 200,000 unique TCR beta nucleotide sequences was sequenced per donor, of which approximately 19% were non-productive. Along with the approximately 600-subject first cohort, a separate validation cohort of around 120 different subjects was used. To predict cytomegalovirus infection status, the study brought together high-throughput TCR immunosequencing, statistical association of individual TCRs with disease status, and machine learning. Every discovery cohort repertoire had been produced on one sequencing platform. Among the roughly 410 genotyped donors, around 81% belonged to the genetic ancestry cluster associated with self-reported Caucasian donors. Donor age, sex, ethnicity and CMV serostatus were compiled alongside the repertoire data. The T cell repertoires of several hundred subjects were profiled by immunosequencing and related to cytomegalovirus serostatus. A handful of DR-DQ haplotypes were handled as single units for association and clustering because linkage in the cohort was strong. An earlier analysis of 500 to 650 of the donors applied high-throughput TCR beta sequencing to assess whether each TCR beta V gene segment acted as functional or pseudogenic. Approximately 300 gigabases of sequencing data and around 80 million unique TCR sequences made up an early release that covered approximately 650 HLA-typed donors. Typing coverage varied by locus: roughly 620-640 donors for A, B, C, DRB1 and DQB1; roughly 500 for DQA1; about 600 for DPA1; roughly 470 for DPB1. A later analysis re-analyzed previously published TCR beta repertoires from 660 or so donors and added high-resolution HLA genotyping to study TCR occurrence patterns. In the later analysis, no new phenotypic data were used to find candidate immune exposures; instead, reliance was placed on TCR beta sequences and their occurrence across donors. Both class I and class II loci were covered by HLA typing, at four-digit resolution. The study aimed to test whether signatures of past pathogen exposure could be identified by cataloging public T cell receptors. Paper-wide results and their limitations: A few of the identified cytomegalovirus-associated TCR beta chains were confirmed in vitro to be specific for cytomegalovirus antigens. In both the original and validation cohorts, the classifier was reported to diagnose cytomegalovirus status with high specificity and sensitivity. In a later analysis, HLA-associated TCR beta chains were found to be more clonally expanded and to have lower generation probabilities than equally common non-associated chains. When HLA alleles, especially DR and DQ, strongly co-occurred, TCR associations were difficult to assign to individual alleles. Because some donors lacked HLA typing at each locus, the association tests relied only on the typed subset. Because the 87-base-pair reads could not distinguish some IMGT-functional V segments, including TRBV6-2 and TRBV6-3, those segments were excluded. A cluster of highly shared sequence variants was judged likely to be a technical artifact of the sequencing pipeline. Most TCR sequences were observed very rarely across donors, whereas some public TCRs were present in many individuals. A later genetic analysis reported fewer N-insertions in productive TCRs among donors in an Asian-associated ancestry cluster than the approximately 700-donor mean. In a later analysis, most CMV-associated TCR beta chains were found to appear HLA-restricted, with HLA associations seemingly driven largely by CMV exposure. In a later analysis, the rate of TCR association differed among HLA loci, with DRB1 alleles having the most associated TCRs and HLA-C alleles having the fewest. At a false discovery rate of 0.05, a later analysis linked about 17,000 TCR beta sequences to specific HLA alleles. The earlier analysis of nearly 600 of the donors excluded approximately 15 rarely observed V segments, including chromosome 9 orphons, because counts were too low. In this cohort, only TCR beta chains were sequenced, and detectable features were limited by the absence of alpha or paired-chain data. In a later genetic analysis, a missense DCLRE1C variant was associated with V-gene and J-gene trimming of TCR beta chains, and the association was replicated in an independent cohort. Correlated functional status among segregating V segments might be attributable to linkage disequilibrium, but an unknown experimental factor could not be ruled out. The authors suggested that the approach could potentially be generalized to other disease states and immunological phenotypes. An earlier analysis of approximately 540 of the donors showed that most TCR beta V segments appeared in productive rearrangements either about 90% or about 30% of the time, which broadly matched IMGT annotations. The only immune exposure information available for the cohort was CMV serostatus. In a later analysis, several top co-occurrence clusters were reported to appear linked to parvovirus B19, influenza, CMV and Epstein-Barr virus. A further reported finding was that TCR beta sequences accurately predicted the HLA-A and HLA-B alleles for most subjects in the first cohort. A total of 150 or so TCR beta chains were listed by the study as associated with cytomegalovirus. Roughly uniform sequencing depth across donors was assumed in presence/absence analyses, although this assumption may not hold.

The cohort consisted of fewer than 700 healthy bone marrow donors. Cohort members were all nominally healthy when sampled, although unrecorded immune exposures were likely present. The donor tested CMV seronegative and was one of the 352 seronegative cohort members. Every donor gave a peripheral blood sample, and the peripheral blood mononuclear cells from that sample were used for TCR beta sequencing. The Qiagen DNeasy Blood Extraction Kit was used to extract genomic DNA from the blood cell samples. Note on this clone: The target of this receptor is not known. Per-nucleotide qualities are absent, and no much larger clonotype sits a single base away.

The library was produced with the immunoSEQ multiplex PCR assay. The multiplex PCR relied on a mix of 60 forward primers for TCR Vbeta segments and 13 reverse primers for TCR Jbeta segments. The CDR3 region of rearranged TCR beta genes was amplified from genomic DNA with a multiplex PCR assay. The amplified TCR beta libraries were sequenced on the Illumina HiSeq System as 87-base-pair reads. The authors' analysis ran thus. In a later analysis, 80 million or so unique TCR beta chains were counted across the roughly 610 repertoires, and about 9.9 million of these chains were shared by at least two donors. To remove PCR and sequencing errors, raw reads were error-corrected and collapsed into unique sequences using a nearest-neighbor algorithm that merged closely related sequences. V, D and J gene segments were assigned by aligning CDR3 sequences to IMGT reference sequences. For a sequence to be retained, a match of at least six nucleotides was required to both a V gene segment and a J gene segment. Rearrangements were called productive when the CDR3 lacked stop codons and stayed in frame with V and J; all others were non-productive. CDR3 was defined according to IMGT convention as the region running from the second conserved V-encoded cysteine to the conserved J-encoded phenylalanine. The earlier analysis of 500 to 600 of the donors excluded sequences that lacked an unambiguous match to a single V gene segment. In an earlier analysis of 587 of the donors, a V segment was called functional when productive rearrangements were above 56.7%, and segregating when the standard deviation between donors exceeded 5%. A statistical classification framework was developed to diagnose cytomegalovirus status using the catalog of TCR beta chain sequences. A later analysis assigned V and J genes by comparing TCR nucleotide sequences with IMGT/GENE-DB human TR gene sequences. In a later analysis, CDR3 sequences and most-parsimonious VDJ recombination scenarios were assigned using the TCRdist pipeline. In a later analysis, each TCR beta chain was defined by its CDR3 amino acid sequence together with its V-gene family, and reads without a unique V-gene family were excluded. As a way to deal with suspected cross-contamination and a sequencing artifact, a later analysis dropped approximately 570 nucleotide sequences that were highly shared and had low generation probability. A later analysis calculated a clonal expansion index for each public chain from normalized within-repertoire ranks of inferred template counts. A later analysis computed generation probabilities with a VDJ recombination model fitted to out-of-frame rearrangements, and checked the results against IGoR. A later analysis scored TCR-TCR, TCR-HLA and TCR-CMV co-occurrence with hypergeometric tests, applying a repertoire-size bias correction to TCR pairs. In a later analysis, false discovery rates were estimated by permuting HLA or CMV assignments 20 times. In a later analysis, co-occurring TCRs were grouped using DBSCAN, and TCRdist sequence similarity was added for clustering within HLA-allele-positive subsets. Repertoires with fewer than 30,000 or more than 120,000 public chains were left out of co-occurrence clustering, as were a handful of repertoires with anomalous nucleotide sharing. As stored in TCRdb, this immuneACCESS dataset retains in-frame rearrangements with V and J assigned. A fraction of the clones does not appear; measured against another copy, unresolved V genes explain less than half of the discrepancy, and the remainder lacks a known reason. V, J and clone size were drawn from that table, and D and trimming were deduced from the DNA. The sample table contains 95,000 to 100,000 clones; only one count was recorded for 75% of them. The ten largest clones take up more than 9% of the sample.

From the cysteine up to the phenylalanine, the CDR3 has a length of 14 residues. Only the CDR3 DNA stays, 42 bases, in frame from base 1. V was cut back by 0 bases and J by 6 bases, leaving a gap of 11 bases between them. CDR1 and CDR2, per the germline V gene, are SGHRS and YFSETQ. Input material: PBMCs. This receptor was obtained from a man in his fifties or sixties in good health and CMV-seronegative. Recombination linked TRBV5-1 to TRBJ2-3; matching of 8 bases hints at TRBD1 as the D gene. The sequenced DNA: TGCGCCAGCAGCTTGGACAGGGGGGGGGATACGCAGTATTTT. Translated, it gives CASSLDRGGDTQYF.